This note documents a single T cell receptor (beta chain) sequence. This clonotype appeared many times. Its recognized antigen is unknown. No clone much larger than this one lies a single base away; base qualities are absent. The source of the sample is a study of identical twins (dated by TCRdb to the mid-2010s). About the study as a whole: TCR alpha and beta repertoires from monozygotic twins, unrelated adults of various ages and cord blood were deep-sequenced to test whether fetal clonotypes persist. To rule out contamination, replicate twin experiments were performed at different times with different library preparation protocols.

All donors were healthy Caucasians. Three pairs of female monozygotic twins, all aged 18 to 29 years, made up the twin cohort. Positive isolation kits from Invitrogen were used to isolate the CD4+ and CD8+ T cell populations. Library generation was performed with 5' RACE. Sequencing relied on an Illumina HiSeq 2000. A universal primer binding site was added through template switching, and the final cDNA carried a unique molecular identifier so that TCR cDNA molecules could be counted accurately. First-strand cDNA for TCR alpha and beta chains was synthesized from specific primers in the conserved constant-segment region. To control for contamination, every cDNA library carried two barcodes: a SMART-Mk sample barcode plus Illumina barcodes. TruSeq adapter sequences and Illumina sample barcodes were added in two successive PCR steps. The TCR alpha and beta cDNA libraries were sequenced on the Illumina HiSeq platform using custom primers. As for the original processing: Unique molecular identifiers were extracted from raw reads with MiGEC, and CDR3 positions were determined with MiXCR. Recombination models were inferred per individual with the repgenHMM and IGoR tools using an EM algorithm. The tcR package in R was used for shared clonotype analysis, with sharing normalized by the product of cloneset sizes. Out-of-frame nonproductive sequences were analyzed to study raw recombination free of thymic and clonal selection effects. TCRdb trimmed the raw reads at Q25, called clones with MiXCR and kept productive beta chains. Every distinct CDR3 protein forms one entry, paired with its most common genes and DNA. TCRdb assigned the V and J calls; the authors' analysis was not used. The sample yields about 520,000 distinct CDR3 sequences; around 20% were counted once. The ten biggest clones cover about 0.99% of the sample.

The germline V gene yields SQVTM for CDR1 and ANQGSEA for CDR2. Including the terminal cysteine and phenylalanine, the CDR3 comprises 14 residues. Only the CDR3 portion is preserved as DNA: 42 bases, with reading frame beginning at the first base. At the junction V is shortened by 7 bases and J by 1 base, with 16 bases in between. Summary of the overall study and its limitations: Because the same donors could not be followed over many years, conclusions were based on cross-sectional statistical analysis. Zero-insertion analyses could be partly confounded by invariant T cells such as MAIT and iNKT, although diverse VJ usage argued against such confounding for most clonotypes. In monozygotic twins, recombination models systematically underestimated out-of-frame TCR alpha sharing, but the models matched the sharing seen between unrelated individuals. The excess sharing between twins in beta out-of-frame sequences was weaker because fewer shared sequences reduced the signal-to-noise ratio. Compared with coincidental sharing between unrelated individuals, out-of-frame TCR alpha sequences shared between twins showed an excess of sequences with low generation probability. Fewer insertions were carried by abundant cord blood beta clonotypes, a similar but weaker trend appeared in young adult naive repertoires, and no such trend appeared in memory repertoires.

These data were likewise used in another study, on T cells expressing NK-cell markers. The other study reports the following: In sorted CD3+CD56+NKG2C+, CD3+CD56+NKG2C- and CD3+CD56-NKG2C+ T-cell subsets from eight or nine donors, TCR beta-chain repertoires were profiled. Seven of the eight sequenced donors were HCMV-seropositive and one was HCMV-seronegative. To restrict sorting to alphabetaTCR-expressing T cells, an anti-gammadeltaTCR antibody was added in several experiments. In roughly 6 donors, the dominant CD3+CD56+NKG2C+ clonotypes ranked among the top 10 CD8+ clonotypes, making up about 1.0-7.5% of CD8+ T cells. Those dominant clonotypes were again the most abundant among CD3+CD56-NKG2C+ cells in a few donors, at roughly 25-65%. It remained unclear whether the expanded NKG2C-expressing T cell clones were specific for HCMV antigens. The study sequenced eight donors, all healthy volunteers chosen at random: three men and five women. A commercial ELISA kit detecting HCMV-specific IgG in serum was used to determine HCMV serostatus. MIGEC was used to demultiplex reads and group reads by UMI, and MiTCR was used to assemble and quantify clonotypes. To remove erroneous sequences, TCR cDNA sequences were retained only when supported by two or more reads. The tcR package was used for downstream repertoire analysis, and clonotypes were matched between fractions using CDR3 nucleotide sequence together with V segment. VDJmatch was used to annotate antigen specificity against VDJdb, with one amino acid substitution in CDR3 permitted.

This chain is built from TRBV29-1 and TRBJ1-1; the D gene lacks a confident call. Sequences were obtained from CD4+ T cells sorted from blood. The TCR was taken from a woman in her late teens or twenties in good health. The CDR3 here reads CSAPVPPRNTEAFF. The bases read TGCAGCGCCCCTGTACCGCCAAGGAACACTGAAGCTTTCTTT. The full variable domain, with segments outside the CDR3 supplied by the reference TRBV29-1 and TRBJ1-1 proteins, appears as SAVISQKPSRDICQRGTSLTIQCQVDSQVTMMFWYRQQPGQSLTLIATANQGSEATYESGFVIDKFPISRPNLTFSTLTVSNMSPEDSSIYLCSAPVPPRNTEAFFGQGTRLTVV.